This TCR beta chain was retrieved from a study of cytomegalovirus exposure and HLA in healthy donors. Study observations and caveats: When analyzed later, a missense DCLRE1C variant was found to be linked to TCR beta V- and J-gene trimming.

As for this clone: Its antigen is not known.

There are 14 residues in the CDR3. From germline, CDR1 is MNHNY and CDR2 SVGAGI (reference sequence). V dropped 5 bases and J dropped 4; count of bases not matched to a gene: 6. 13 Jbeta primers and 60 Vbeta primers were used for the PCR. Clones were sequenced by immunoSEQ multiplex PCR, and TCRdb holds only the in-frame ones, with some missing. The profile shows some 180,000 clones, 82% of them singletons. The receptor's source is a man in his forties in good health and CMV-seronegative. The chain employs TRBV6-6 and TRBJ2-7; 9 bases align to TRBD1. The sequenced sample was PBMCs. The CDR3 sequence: CASSNHRGRYEQYF. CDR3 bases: TGTGCCAGCAGTAACCACAGGGGGCGGTACGAGCAGTACTTC.